This T cell receptor (beta chain) comes out of a study of OX40 agonist ivuxolimab in advanced cancers. Repertoires were generated with immunoSEQ multiplex PCR, while TCRdb's copy carries only in-frame clones and drops some. The data contain about 83,000 clones, approximately 88% of them singletons. Germline V gene lookup returns CDR1 SGHDT and CDR2 YYEEEE. V lost 4 bases, J lost 2 bases, and 12 bases lay in between. The CDR3 runs 14 residues. Autoimmune disease history or systemic immunosuppression led to patient exclusion. For this clone: Its specificity is unknown.

Overall study results and limits: The study did not work out the antigen specificity of the expanded peripheral T cells. Expanded clones were, on average, more numerous among CD8+ T cells than CD4+.

Sequenced here: CD4+ or CD8+ T cells sorted from blood, sampled in a trial of the OX40 agonist ivuxolimab. The V and J genes are TRBV5-6 and TRBJ2-5; D possibly corresponds to TRBD1 (5 bases). The sequence came from an adult with an advanced solid tumor such as melanoma, head and neck, liver or kidney cancer. DNA for the CDR3: TGTGCCAGCAGCATCTCGACAGAGCAAGAGACCCAGTACTTC. Residues: CASSISTEQETQYF.